The 8 T cell receptor beta chains reported below all come from one sample, sequenced in a study of T cell repertoires in cytomegalovirus infection. In TCRdb, the reads were re-called with MiXCR into one record per CDR3 protein. The table lists fewer than 250,000 distinct CDR3 sequences, approximately 24% of them singletons. Sequencing was carried out using CD8+ T cells from PBMCs. Receptors were obtained from a human donor in good health (CMV status not recorded). Some clones in this sample may be carry-over from other donors' samples.

The rearrangement joins TRBV12-5 to TRBJ1-4; no firm D call. Germline CDR1 and CDR2: LGHNT and FRNRAP. The CDR3 runs 14 residues. Deletions cut 6 bases from V and 0 bases from J, with 8 bases between. CDR3 coding DNA: TGTGCTAGTGGCCACAGTTCAACTAATGAAAAACTGTTTTTT. It encodes CASGHSSTNEKLFF.

This chain joins TRBV28 and TRBJ2-7; 7 bases align to TRBD2. The ends lost 6 bases at V and 0 bases at J; junction bases unmatched: 8. CDR1 MDHEN and CDR2 SYDVKM come from the germline V gene. This CDR3 is 15 amino acids long. CDR3 sequence reads: CASRGGGRYSYEQYF. The CDR3 nucleotides read TGTGCCAGCAGGGGGGGGGGGAGGTACTCCTACGAGCAGTACTTC. The full variable domain, completed using reference TRBV28 and TRBJ2-7, is DVKVTQSSRYLVKRTGEKVFLECVQDMDHENMFWYRQDPGLGLRLIYFSYDVKMKEKGDIPEGYSVSREKKERFSLILESASTNQTSMYLCASRGGGRYSYEQYFGPGTRLTVT.

In its sample, this clonotype was seen a few times. The gene calls are TRBV10-3 and TRBJ1-6; tentative D call: TRBD1 (6 bases). CDR1 is ENHRY and CDR2 is SYGVKD in the germline V gene. Trimming removed 0 bases from V and 6 bases from J, with 12 bases in between. The CDR3 covers 16 residues. The CDR3 spells CAISESGARSNSPLHF. The CDR3 DNA reads TGTGCCATCAGTGAGTCGGGGGCCAGGTCTAATTCACCCCTCCACTTT.

This chain links TRBV20-1 with TRBJ1-1, with D possibly matching TRBD1 (6 bases). V was cut by 6 bases and J by 5 bases, with 16 bases left in between. This CDR3 comprises 13 residues. CDR1 is DFQATT and CDR2 is SNEGSKA in the germline V gene (reference sequence). The CDR3 nucleotides are TGCAGTGCATCCATCGGGGGCAGGACTGAAGCTTTCTTT. Translation: CSASIGGRTEAFF.

This clonotype came up many times. The V and J genes are TRBV7-3 and TRBJ2-7; the D gene is possibly TRBD1 (6 bases). The length of the CDR3 is 13 residues. Germline V lookup: CDR1 SGHTA, CDR2 FQGTGA. Trimming shortened V by 5 bases and J by 4 bases, and 12 bases separated the two germline ends. CDR3 protein: CASSRKQGYEQYF. DNA for the CDR3: TGTGCCAGCAGCCGAAAACAGGGATACGAGCAGTACTTC.

This clonotype has at least ten counts. This chain links TRBV4-1 with TRBJ1-5, with a tentative D call TRBD1 (6 bases). The CDR3 is made up of 16 amino acids. Between the trimmed V and J ends, which lost 0 bases and 4 bases, there was a span of 13 bases. Germline CDR1 MGHRA, CDR2 YSYEKL. CDR3: CASSQEPRDTNQPQHF. CDR3 in DNA: TGCGCCAGCAGCCAAGAACCCCGGGACACTAATCAGCCCCAGCATTTT.

The chain carries TRBV25-1 and TRBJ2-2; D is uncertain. CDR3 length: 17 residues. The germline V gene has CDR1 MGHDK and CDR2 SYGVNS. V lost 8 bases to trimming and J lost 4 bases, with 23 bases between them. The CDR3 DNA follows: TGTGCCAGCGGTTATGGCAGACCGGACCCGGGCACCGGGGAGCTGTTTTTT. This encodes CASGYGRPDPGTGELFF.

This clonotype was counted between two and nine times. The CDR3 protein is CAIRRLAGETDTQYF. The DNA of the CDR3 is TGTGCCATCAGGAGACTTGCGGGGGAAACAGATACGCAGTATTTT. The chain combines TRBV10-3 with TRBJ2-3; 7 bases are shared with TRBD2. CDR1 ENHRY and CDR2 SYGVKD come from the germline V gene. The V and J ends lost 6 bases and 3 bases, in that order; junction bases with no gene match: 9. The CDR3 totals 15 residues.